Below, one T cell receptor beta chain is given with its context. This record belongs to a study of CD8+ T cells in alopecia areata. As for the study in general: It was oral tofacitinib, at 5 to 10 mg twice daily, that treated patients received.

V dropped 4 bases and J dropped 1; count of bases not matched to a gene: 9. Germline lookup yields CDR1 SEHNR and CDR2 FQNEAQ (reference sequence). This CDR3 region has 16 residues. Extraction of RNA preceded its reverse transcription into cDNA, which served as the sequencing template. Some clones are missing from TCRdb's copy, which holds only in-frame ones; the method was immunoSEQ multiplex PCR. Of some 51,000 clones in the sample, around 96% were seen once. This clonotype originated in a human donor with alopecia areata. The chain combines TRBV7-9 with TRBJ2-5; 7 nucleotides line up with TRBD2. Here the sequenced sample was CD8+ T cells sorted from blood, taken at week 0. The DNA of the CDR3 is TGTGCCAGCAGCTCCCCCAGGGAGGGGCCCCAAGAGACCCAGTACTTC. This gives the protein CASSSPREGPQETQYF.